The sequence of this T cell receptor beta chain was determined in a study of T cells in Graves' hyperthyroidism and ophthalmopathy. The wider study: Upon initial diagnosis and before any treatment, peripheral blood was collected. General study points: Separating ophthalmopathy from stable hyperthyroidism was achieved by a 13 V-J model.

Researchers took RNA transcripts and amplified the TCR beta CDR3 regions from them. First-round RT-PCR with HTBI primers amplified the TCR CDR3 region. TCRdb fed the multiplex PCR reads into MiXCR, producing one record per CDR3 protein. Altogether fewer than 450,000 distinct CDR3 sequences are present, over 12% being singletons, with the ten largest covering under 30%. This clonotype was counted at least ten times. As yet, its antigen is unknown. Sequencing was done on a sample of blood. This TCR was sampled from a man aged 45 to 65 with Graves' ophthalmopathy.

CDR3: CASSLGRTQETQYF. CDR3 sequence (DNA): TGCGCCAGCAGCCTCGGACGGACACAAGAGACCCAGTACTTC. The gene calls are TRBV5-1 and TRBJ2-5; maybe TRBD1 (5 bases). V was pared by 4 bases and J by 2 bases, with 12 bases between. Germline lookup yields CDR1 SGHRS and CDR2 YFSETQ. This CDR3 has 14 amino acids.